This T cell receptor beta chain was captured by sequencing in a study of T-cell memory formation after mild COVID-19. Constant-segment primers and 5'RACE yielded cDNA libraries for TCR alpha and TCR beta, each carrying sample barcodes and UMIs. MiXCR, applied by TCRdb to the 5' RACE reads, yields one record per CDR3 protein. The sample contains about 240,000 distinct CDR3 sequences, roughly 10% of which appear only once. The V gene end was trimmed by 10 bases and the J gene end by 4 bases; junction bases not matched to a gene: 10. The CDR3 runs 14 residues. This clonotype turned up a few times. Sequenced: PBMCs or a T cell subset sorted from them (not recorded which). The chain couples TRBV12-3 or TRBV12-4 to TRBJ2-1, with 7 bases matching TRBD1. This sequence was found in a man younger than 30 who had mild COVID-19 (a few samples of this study predate the infection). Cell type and time point are not known. In DNA form, the CDR3 reads TGTGCCACTATTTCCGGGACAGAATACAATGAGCAGTTCTTC. Residues: CATISGTEYNEQFF.